A single sample gave rise to the 2 T cell receptor beta chains below, sequenced in a study of T cell clonotyping in hematopoietic cell transplantation (dated by TCRdb to about 2021). To prepare the library, the immunoSEQ multiplex PCR assay was applied. TCRdb stores this immuneACCESS table with in-frame sequences only. Part of the clones is absent; in the studies checked, under half of the shortfall reflects unresolved V genes, and no reason is known for the rest. The sample table shows roughly 29,000 clones, and about 70% are seen once. In total, the top ten clones hold about 5.9% of the sample. The time point label, read with the paper, signifies: recipient sample about 28 days before transplant, after cytoreduction. Material: peripheral blood mononuclear cells, obtained before stem cell transplant. These TCRs come from a man aged 45 to 65 with myelodysplastic syndrome. Some clones in this sample may be carry-over from other donors' samples.

By frequency in the sample, this clone is medium-sized (0.01 to 0.1%). V and J are TRBV6-5 and TRBJ2-5; D remains ambiguous. The V gene's germline CDR1 is MNHEY and CDR2 SVGAGI. Trimming removed 2 bases from V and 3 bases from J, with 7 bases in between. CDR3 size: 13 residues. For the CDR3, the DNA is TGTGCCAGCAGTTACGCCCCGAAAGAGACCCAGTACTTC. Translation: CASSYAPKETQYF.

The chain combines TRBV11-3 with TRBJ2-7; D is uncertain. The CDR3 sequence is 13 residues long. The germline V gene encodes CDR1 SGHNT and CDR2 YENEEA. V lost 4 bases and J lost 2, with 9 bases in between. CDR3 region: CASSSTDTYEQYF. For the CDR3, the DNA is TGTGCCAGCAGCTCGACGGATACCTACGAGCAGTACTTC.